These 20 T cell receptor beta chains share one sample of origin, sequenced in a study of CD4 T cell repertoires in COVID-19. Data came from immunoSEQ multiplex PCR; TCRdb stores just in-frame clones and leaves some out. The sample contains about 24,000 clones, nearly 95% of which appear only once. The memory T cells were sequenced right after ex vivo isolation, without culture. Specimen: circulating follicular helper CD4+ T cells (cTfh) from blood, collected before the COVID-19 pandemic. The receptors were gathered from a human donor who had COVID-19.

This clone was observed a few times. This chain links TRBV11-1 with TRBJ1-1, with D possibly TRBD1 on 5 matching bases. CDR1 is SGHAT, CDR2 FQDESV, per germline (reference sequence). With 2 bases removed from V and 1 base from J, the gap between germline ends came to 8 bases. CDR3 size: 14 residues. The CDR3 loop reads CASSLSGSNTEAFF. In DNA form, the CDR3 reads TGTGCCAGCAGCTTATCAGGGTCGAACACTGAAGCTTTCTTT.

V and J are TRBV25-1 and TRBJ1-1; TRBD1 might be the D (5 bases). Germline CDR1 MGHDK, CDR2 SYGVNS. The CDR3 loop spans 12 amino acids. The ends were cut back, 5 bases at V and 1 base at J, with 5 bases in the middle. CDR3 nucleotide sequence: TGTGCCAGCAGTAGGGGGAACACTGAAGCTTTCTTT. Protein: CASSRGNTEAFF.

This chain uses TRBV6-5 with TRBJ2-1; TRBD1 is a possible D gene (8 bases). Germline CDR1 is MNHEY and CDR2 is SVGAGI. The CDR3 extends over 14 amino acids. V gave up 6 bases and J gave up 10 bases, with 19 bases separating them. CDR3 loop: CASSPSGGDREQFF. The CDR3 region has the DNA TGTGCCAGCAGCCCTAGCGGAGGGGACAGGGAGCAGTTCTTC.

This clone was picked up one time. The chain combines TRBV10-3 with TRBJ2-2; a weak D match, TRBD1 (6 bases). This CDR3 contains 13 residues. The germline CDR1 and CDR2 sequences are ENHRY and SYGVKD. The V and J ends lost 4 bases and 5 bases respectively, with 8 bases between them. Here the CDR3 DNA reads TGTGCCATCAGTGCTACAGGGACCGGGGAGCTGTTTTTT. Its translation is CAISATGTGELFF.

The chain employs TRBV2 and TRBJ2-7; D might be TRBD1 (7 bases). There are 12 residues in the CDR3. The V end lost 7 bases, the J end lost 3 bases, and 10 bases lay between the germline ends. The germline V gene encodes CDR1 SNHLY and CDR2 FYNNEI. CDR3 DNA: TGTGCCAGCACCCAGGGGGGCTACGAGCAGTACTTC. It specifies CASTQGGYEQYF. The variable domain in full, with the rest retrieved from reference TRBV2 and TRBJ2-7, is EPEVTQTPSHQVTQMGQEVILRCVPISNHLYFYWYRQILGQKVEFLVSFYNNEISEKSEIFDDQFSVERPDGSNFTLKIRSTKLEDSAMYFCASTQGGYEQYFGPGTRLTVT.

The chain couples TRBV29-1 to TRBJ2-7, with D perhaps matching TRBD2 (6 bases). V dropped 7 bases and J dropped 1 base, with 17 bases sitting between them. The CDR3 length is 14 residues. The V gene's germline CDR1 is SQVTM and CDR2 ANQGSEA. The CDR3 nucleotides read TGCAGCGCCATTTTGGGGGGTAGATCCTACGAGCAGTACTTC. Protein product: CSAILGGRSYEQYF.

This chain connects TRBV28 to TRBJ2-7; 7 nucleotides agree with TRBD1. This CDR3 region has 15 residues. Germline V lookup: CDR1 MDHEN, CDR2 SYDVKM. V trimming: 3 bases; J trimming: 3 bases; junction bases outside the gene matches: 8. In nucleotides, the CDR3 is TGTGCCAGCAGTTTTCCGACAGGGTCAAACTACGAGCAGTACTTC. This encodes CASSFPTGSNYEQYF.

The chain couples TRBV5-6 to TRBJ2-5; the D gene is possibly TRBD1 (6 bases). The length of the CDR3 is 14 residues. Trimming removed 3 bases from V and 4 bases from J, with 13 bases in between. Germline loops: CDR1 SGHDT, CDR2 YYEEEE. For the CDR3, the DNA is TGTGCCAGCAGCTGGGGGAGAGGGGGAGAGACCCAGTACTTC. Encoded protein: CASSWGRGGETQYF.

J is TRBJ1-3 and V is TRBV7-9; D remains ambiguous. V was shortened by 7 bases and J by 0 bases, with 4 bases between the two germline ends. This CDR3 spans 12 amino acids. The germline gives CDR1 SEHNR, CDR2 FQNEAQ (reference sequence). The CDR3 bases are TGTGCCAGCAAGAGCTCTGGAAACACCATATATTTT. It specifies CASKSSGNTIYF.

This clone was counted a single time. V usage is TRBV19 and J usage is TRBJ1-2; a possible D gene is TRBD1 (5 bases). Trimming left V 7 bases short and J 3 bases short, with 15 bases between. The length of the CDR3 is 14 residues. Germline assignment: CDR1 LNHDA and CDR2 SQIVND (reference sequence). CDR3 sequence (DNA): TGTGCCAGTAACGGGGGTAGGGGCGACTATGGCTACACCTTC. The encoded protein is CASNGGRGDYGYTF.

CDR3 sequence reads: CASRDTSNYGYTF. The CDR3 DNA is TGTGCCAGCCGGGACACCTCTAACTATGGCTACACCTTC. The chain is built from TRBV2 and TRBJ1-2, with D perhaps TRBD1 (6 bases). Deletions cut 8 bases from V and 0 bases from J, with 10 bases between. This CDR3 is 13 amino acids long. Germline CDR1 SNHLY, CDR2 FYNNEI.

The V and J genes are TRBV6-1 and TRBJ2-3; 9 bases are shared with TRBD1. V was clipped by 5 bases and J by 1 base; unmatched bases: 4. The germline V gene encodes CDR1 MNHNS and CDR2 SASEGT. The CDR3 has 15 residues. CDR3 sequence reads: CASSLRDRGTDTQYF. The CDR3 coding sequence is TGTGCCAGCAGTCTACGGGACAGGGGCACAGATACGCAGTATTTT.

The rearrangement links TRBV6-1 to TRBJ1-4; 10 bases map to TRBD1. The ends lost 1 base at V and 6 bases at J; junction bases unmatched: 5. Per the germline V gene, CDR1 is MNHNS and CDR2 is SASEGT. This CDR3 contains 16 residues. The CDR3 DNA sequence: TGTGCCAGCAGTGAAGTGGACAGGGGGTCTGATGAAAAACTGTTTTTT. It is translated as CASSEVDRGSDEKLFF.

V and J are TRBV6-6 and TRBJ2-7; possible D gene TRBD1, 6 bases. V was trimmed by 5 bases and J by 4 bases, leaving 9 bases between them. This CDR3 spans 12 amino acids. CDR1 is MNHNY and CDR2 is SVGAGI in the germline V gene (reference sequence). The CDR3: CASSKQGYEQYF. The CDR3, as DNA: TGTGCCAGCAGTAAACAGGGTTACGAGCAGTACTTC.

The CDR3 DNA reads TGCGCCAGCAGCCCGCTAAGCTCTGGAAACACCATATATTTT. Translated, it gives CASSPLSSGNTIYF. The J gene is TRBJ1-3, the V gene TRBV4-1, with D uncertain. This CDR3 has 14 residues. V dropped 4 bases and J dropped 0 bases, with 7 bases sitting between them. Germline loops: CDR1 MGHRA, CDR2 YSYEKL.

This sequence joins TRBV5-1 and TRBJ1-2, with D possibly matching TRBD1 (6 bases). The germline CDR1 and CDR2 sequences are SGHRS and YFSETQ. The germline V and J ends were trimmed by 4 bases and 5 bases, with 9 bases remaining between them. The CDR3 consists of 12 residues. The DNA for the CDR3 is TGCGCCAGCAGCCGGACAGATTATGGCTACACCTTC. Translated: CASSRTDYGYTF.

The chain uses TRBV5-1 and TRBJ1-1, with 8 nucleotides matching TRBD1. Germline assignment: CDR1 SGHRS and CDR2 YFSETQ. Trimming removed 2 bases from V and 8 bases from J; junction bases left unmatched: 5. This CDR3 is 13 amino acids long. CDR3: CASSLDRGEEAFF. CDR3 bases: TGCGCCAGCAGCTTAGACAGGGGAGAAGAAGCTTTCTTT.

The chain is built from TRBV6-1 and TRBJ2-1; the match to TRBD1 covers 8 bases. Germline V gene data show CDR1 as MNHNS and CDR2 as SASEGT. V trimming: 1 base; J trimming: 2 bases; junction bases outside the gene matches: 1. The length of the CDR3 is 15 residues. As DNA, the CDR3 is TGTGCCAGCAGTGAAGACAGGGGGACCTACAATGAGCAGTTCTTC. It encodes CASSEDRGTYNEQFF.

The chain links TRBV18 to TRBJ1-2; D remains unclear. The V gene's germline CDR1 is KGHSH and CDR2 LQKENI. CDR3 length: 12 amino acids. Trimming took 2 bases from V and 7 from J, leaving 8 bases between them. DNA of the CDR3: TGTGCCAGCTCACCAGTATCCGGTGGCTACACCTTC. As protein: CASSPVSGGYTF.

In this sample, this clone turned up once. The chain has TRBV30 and TRBJ1-1; possible D gene TRBD1, 5 bases. V dropped 8 bases and J dropped 4 bases, with 14 bases sitting between them. Germline CDR1 and CDR2: GTSNPN and SVGIG (reference sequence). The CDR3 is 12 residues long. CDR3 region: CAGGRAGTEAFF. Written as DNA, the CDR3 is TGTGCCGGCGGCAGGGCTGGCACTGAAGCTTTCTTT.